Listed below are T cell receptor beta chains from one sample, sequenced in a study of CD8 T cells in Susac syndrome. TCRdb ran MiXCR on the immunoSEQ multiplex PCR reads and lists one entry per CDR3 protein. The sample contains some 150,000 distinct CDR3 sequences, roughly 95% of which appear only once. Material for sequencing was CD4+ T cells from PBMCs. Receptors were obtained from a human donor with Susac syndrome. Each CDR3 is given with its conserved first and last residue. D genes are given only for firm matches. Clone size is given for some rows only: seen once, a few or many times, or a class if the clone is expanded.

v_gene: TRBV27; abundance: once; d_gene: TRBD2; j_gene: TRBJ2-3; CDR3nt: TGTGCCAGAGGGGACTATAACACAGATACGCAGTATTTT; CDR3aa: CARGDYNTDTQYF
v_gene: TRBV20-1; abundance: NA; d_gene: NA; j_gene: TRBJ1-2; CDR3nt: TGCAGTGCCCGCTCGGGCTATGGCTACACCTTC; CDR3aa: CSARSGYGYTF
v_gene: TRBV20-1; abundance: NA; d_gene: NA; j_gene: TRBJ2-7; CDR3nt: TGCAGTGCGAAAAGAGCGGGGACACCTACCTACGAGCAGTACTTC; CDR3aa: CSAKRAGTPTYEQYF
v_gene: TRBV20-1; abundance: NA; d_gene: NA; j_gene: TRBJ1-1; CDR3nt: TGCAGTGCTTTCGGACAGACTGAAGCTTTCTTT; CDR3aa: CSAFGQTEAFF
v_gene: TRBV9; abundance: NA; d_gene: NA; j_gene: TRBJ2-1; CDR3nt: TGTGCCAGCAGCGTAGAGGGTAGCACTGAGCAGTTCTTC; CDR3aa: CASSVEGSTEQFF
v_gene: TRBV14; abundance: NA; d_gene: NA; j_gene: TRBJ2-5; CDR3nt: TGTGCCAGCAGCCAAGGCCGGGACCTTCAAGAGACCCAGTACTTC; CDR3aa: CASSQGRDLQETQYF
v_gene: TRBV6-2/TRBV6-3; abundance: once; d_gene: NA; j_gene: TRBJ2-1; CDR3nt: TGTGCCAGCACTAACGGAGGGGCCCCAGGCTACAATGAGCAGTTCTTC; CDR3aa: CASTNGGAPGYNEQFF
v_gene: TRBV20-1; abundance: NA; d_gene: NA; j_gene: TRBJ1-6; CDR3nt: TGCAGTGCTAGACAGGGGTATAATTCACCCCTCCACTTT; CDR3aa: CSARQGYNSPLHF
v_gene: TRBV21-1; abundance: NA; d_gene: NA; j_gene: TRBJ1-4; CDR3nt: TGTGCCAGCAGAGCGCTCAATGAAAAACTGTTTTTT; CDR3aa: CASRALNEKLFF
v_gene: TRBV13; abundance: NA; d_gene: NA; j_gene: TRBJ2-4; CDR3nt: TGTGCCAGCAGCTTAGACAGGAACCTAGCCAAAAACATTCAGTACTTC; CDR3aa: CASSLDRNLAKNIQYF
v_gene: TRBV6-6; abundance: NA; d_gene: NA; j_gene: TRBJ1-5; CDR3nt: TGTGCCAGCAGCGGAGGCAGGGGCAATCAGCCCCAGCATTTT; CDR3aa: CASSGGRGNQPQHF
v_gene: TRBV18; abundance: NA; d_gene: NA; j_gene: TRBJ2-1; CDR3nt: TGTGCCAGCTCCTTTAACGTTGGCGATGAGCAGTTCTTC; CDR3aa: CASSFNVGDEQFF
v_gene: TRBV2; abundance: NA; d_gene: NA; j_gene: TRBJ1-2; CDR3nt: TGTGCCAGCAGTCCACAGGGAGGCTATGGCTACACCTTC; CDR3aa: CASSPQGGYGYTF
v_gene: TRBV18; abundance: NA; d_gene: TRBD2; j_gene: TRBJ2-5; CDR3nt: TGTGCCAGCTCACCCCTGGCTAGCGGGCAAGAGACCCAGTACTTC; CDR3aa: CASSPLASGQETQYF
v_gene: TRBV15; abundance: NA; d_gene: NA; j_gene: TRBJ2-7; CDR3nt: TGTGCCACCAGCAGAGATCGGGCGGTTTCCTACGAGCAGTACTTC; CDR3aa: CATSRDRAVSYEQYF
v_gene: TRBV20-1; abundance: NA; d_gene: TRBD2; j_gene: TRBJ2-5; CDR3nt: TGCAGCCCCAAAAGGGCGGGGGTATTAGAGACCCAGTACTTC; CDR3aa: CSPKRAGVLETQYF
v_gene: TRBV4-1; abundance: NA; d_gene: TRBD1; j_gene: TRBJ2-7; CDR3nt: TGCGCCAGCAGCCCGGGACAGGGGACCCCTTCCTACGAGCAGTACTTC; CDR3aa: CASSPGQGTPSYEQYF
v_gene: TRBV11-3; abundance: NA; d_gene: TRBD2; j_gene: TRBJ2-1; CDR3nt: TGTGCCAGCAGCGGCGGGGGTTCGACCTACAATGAGCAGTTCTTC; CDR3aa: CASSGGGSTYNEQFF
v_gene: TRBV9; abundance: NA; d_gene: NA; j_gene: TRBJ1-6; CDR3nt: TGTGCCAGCAGCGCAACAGGGACGTCGGGTTACTTGCCCCTCCACTTT; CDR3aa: CASSATGTSGYLPLHF
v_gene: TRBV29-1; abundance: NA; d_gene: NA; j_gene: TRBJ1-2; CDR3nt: TGCAGCGTTCCTTTGGGGAATCTTTATGGCTACACCTTC; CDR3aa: CSVPLGNLYGYTF
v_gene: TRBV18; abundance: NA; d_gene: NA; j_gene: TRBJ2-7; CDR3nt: TGTGCCAGCTCACTCAACGGTATGTACGAGCAGTACTTC; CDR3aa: CASSLNGMYEQYF
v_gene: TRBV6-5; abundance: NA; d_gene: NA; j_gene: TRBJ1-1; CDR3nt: TGTGCCAGCAGTGTGGTCGGGGGGCCGAGGACTGAAGCTTTCTTT; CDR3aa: CASSVVGGPRTEAFF
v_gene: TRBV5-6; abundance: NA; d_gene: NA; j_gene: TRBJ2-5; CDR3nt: TGTGCCAGCAGCGGGTGGGATAAGGAGACCCAGTACTTC; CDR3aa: CASSGWDKETQYF
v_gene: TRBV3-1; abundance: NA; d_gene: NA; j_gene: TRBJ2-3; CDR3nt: TGTGCCAGCAGCCAAGAGCGGAGCGATACGCAGTATTTT; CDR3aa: CASSQERSDTQYF
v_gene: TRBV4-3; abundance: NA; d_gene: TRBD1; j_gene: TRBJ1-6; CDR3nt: TGCGCCAGCAGCCCCGAAAGACAGGGCAATTCACCCCTCCACTTT; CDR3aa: CASSPERQGNSPLHF
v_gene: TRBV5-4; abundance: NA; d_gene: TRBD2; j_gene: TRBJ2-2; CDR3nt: TGTGCCAGCAGGATAGCGGGGATGGCCGGGGAGCTGTTTTTT; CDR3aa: CASRIAGMAGELFF
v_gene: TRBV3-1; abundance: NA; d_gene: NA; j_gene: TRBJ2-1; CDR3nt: TGTGCCAGCAGTTCCGAGGGGACTCCCGGATACAATGAGCAGTTCTTC; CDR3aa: CASSSEGTPGYNEQFF
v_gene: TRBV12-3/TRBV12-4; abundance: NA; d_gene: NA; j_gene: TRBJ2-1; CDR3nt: TGTGCCAGCAGTTTGGGGGTCTCCTACAATGAGCAGTTCTTC; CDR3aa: CASSLGVSYNEQFF
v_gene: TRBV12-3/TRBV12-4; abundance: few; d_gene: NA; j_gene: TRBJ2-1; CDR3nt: TGTGCCAGCAGTCCTCGTTACAATGAGCAGTTCTTC; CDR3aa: CASSPRYNEQFF
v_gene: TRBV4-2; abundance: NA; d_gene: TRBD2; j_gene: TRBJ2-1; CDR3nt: TGTGCCAGCAGCCACCTATCGGGTGGCGGGGGGGCCAATGAGCAGTTCTTC; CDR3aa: CASSHLSGGGGANEQFF
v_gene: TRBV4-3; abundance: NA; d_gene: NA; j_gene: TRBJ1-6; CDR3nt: TGCGCCAGCAGCCAAGAAATCCAGGTCCACTATAATTCACCCCTCCACTTT; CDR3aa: CASSQEIQVHYNSPLHF
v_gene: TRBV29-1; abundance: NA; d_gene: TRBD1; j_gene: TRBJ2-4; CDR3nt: TGCAGCTCATTGGACAGGGACATTCAGTACTTC; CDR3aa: CSSLDRDIQYF
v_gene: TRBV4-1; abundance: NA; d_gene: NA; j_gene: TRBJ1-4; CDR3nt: TGCGCCAGCAGCCAGGAGGACCGCCCGACGGAAAAACTGTTTTTT; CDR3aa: CASSQEDRPTEKLFF
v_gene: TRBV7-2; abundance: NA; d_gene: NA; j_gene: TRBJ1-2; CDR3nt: TGTGCCAGCAGCTCCCGGCGTAACTATGGCTACACCTTC; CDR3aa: CASSSRRNYGYTF
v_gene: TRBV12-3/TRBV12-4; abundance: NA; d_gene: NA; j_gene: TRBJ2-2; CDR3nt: TGTGCCAGCAGAGACGACAACACCGGGGAGCTGTTTTTT; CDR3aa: CASRDDNTGELFF
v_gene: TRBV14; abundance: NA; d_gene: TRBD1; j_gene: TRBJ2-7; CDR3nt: TGTGCCAGCAGCCAAGGGCTAGGACAGGACGACGAGCAGTACTTC; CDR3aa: CASSQGLGQDDEQYF
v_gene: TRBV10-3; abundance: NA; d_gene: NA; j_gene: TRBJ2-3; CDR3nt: TGTGCCATCAGTGGCCCGCGCGATGGGGATACGCAGTATTTT; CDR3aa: CAISGPRDGDTQYF
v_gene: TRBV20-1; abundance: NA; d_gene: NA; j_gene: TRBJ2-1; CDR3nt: TGCAGTGCTAACAGGCTTGGGGGAAAGGGTAGCTCCTACAATGAGCAGTTCTTC; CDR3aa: CSANRLGGKGSSYNEQFF
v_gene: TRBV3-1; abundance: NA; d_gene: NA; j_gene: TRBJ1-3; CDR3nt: TGTGCCAGCAGCCAAGTTTTTGACAGACGCTCTGGAAACACCATATATTTT; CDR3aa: CASSQVFDRRSGNTIYF
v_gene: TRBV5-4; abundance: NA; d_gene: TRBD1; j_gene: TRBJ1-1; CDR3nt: TGTGCCAGCAGGCAGGGGGCGCGCACTGAAGCTTTCTTT; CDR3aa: CASRQGARTEAFF
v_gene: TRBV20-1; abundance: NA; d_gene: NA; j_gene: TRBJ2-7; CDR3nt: TGCAGTGCTAGTCTCCTTGGGTCACCGGCCTCCTACGAGCAGTACTTC; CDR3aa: CSASLLGSPASYEQYF
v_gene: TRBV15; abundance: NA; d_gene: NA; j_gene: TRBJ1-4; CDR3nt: TGTGCCACCAGCAGAGCCCGGGAAGAAAAACTGTTTTTT; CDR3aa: CATSRAREEKLFF